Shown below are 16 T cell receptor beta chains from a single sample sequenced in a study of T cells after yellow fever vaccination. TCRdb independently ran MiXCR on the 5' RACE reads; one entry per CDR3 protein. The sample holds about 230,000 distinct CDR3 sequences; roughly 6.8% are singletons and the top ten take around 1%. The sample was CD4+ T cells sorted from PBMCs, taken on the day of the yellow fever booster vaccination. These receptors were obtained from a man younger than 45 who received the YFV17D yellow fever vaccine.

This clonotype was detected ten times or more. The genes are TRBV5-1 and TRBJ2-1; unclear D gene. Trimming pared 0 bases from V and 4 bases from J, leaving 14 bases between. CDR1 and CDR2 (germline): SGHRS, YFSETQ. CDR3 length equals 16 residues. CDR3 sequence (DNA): TGCGCCAGCAGCTTGGGAATCCGGGCCAAGTACAATGAGCAGTTCTTC. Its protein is CASSLGIRAKYNEQFF.

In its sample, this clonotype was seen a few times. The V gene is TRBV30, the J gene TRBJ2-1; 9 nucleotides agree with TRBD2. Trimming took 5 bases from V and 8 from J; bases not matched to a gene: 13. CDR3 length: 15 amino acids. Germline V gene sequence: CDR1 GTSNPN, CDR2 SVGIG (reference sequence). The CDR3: CAWGSSGGRVHEQFF. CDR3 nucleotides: TGTGCCTGGGGTAGCTCCGGCGGGAGGGTCCATGAGCAGTTCTTC.

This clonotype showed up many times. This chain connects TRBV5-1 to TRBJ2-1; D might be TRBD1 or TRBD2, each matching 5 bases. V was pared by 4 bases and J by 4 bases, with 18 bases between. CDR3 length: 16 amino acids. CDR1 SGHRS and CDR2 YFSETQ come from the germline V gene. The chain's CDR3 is CASSENLGTQYNEQFF. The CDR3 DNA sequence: TGCGCCAGCAGCGAGAACCTCGGGACGCAATACAATGAGCAGTTCTTC. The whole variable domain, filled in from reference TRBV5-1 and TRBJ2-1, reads KAGVTQTPRYLIKTRGQQVTLSCSPISGHRSVSWYQQTPGQGLQFLFEYFSETQRNKGNFPGRFSGRQFSNSRSEMNVSTLELGDSALYLCASSENLGTQYNEQFFGPGTRLTVL.

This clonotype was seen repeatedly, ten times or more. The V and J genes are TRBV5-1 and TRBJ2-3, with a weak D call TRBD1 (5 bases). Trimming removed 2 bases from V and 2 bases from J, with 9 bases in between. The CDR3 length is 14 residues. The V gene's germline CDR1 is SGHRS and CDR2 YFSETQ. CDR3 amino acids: CASSLGRATDTQYF. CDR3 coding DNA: TGCGCCAGCAGCTTAGGCAGGGCCACAGATACGCAGTATTTT.

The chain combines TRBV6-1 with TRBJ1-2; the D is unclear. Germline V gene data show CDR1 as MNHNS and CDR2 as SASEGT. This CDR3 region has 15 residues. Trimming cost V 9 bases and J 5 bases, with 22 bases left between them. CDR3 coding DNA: TGTGCCAGTCTCCGCAAGGTCGGGCCGCCATATGGCTACACCTTC. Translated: CASLRKVGPPYGYTF.

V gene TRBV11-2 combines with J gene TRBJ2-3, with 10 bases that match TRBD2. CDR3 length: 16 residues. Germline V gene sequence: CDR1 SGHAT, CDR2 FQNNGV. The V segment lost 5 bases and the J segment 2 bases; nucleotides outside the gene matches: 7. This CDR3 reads CASSRPTSGYTDTQYF. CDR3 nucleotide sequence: TGTGCCAGCAGCAGGCCGACTAGCGGGTACACAGATACGCAGTATTTT.

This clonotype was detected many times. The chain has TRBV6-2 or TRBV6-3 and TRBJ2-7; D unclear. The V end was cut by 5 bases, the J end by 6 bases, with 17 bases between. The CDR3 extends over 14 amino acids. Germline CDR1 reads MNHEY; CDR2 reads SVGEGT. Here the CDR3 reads CASSKPTNSFEQYF. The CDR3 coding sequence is TGTGCCAGCAGTAAACCTACCAATAGCTTCGAGCAGTACTTC.

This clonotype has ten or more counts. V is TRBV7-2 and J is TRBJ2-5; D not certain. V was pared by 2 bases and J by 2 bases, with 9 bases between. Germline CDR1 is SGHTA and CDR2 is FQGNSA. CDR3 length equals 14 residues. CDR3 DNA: TGTGCCAGCAGCTTAAACAGAAATCAAGAGACCCAGTACTTC. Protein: CASSLNRNQETQYF.

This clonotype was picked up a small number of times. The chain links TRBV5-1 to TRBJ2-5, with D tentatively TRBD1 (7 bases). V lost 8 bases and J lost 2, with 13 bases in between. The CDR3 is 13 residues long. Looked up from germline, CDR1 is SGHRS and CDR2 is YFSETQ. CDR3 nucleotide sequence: TGCGCCAGTTCGGGGGACAGTCAAGAGACCCAGTACTTC. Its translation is CASSGDSQETQYF.

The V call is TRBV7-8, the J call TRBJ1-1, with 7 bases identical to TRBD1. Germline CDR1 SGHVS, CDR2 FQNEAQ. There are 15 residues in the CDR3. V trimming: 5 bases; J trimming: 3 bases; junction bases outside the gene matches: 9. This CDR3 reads CASSKSPGGDTEAFF. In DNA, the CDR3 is TGTGCCAGCAGCAAATCTCCAGGGGGGGACACTGAAGCTTTCTTT.

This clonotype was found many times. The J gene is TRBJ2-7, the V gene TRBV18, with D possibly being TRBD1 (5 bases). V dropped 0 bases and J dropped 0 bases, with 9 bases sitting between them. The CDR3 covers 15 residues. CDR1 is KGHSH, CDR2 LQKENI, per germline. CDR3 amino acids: CASSPPLQGSYEQYF. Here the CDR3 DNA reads TGTGCCAGCTCACCACCGTTGCAGGGCTCCTACGAGCAGTACTTC.

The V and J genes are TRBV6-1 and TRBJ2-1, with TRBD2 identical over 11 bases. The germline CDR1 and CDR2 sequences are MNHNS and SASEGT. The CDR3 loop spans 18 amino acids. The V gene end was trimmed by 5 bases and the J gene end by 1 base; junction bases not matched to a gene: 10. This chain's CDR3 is CASSLTPIAGGSYNEQFF. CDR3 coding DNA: TGTGCCAGCAGTCTTACACCTATAGCGGGAGGGTCCTACAATGAGCAGTTCTTC.

The CDR3 nucleotides are TGTGCCATCAGCGACCGTAGCGGGCGGCTCGGGGATACGCAGTATTTT. Residues: CAISDRSGRLGDTQYF. The chain couples TRBV10-3 to TRBJ2-3; 7 bases are shared with TRBD2. This CDR3 has 16 amino acids. Looked up from germline, CDR1 is ENHRY and CDR2 is SYGVKD. J lost 6 bases, V lost 6 bases, and 15 bases had no gene match.

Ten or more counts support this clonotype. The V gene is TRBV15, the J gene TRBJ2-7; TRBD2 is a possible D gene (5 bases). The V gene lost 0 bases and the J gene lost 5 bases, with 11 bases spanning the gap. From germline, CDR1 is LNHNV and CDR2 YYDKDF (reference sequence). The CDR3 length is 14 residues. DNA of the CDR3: TGTGCCACCAGCAGAGAGGGGATCGGGGACGAGCAGTACTTC. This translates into CATSREGIGDEQYF.

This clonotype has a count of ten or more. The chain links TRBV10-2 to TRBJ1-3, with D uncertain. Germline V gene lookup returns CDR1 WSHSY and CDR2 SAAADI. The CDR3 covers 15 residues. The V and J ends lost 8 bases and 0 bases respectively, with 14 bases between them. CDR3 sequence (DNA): TGCGCCAGCTTCCCCGGACGGAACTCTGGAAACACCATATATTTT. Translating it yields CASFPGRNSGNTIYF.

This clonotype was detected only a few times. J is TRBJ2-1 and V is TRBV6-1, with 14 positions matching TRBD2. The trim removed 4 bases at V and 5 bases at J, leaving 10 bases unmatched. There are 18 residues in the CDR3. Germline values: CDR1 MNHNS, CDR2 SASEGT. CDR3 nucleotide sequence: TGTGCCAGCAGTGTCTACCGGACTAGCGGGAGGATTAACAATGAGCAGTTCTTC. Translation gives CASSVYRTSGRINNEQFF.